This TCR beta chain was recovered during a study of graft-versus-host responses after intestinal transplantation. Study overall: Grafts that recipients had were multivisceral, liver-intestinal, or isolated intestinal transplants.

Concerning this clone: Its antigen is unidentified.

Produced via immunoSEQ multiplex PCR; TCRdb's table is partial and in-frame only. The sample has around 17,000 clones, roughly 80% seen once; the top ten hold about 18%. The starting material, graft tissue, was processed to release intraepithelial and lamina propria lymphocytes. Losses at the gene ends were 4 bases for V and 7 bases for J; bases not matched to a gene: 0. Germline-derived CDR1 and CDR2 are SNHLY and FYNNEI. The CDR3 sequence is 11 residues long. Findings of the study overall: Elevated graft-versus-host to host-versus-graft clonal ratios in allografts were recorded for patients with graft-donor T cell macrochimerism. GvH clones were found in recipient marrow; some appeared first in ileum or blood.

The source was ileum tissue, collected about 100 days after intestinal transplant. The origin of this receptor is a human patient who received an intestinal transplant, so some T cells may come from the graft donor. J is TRBJ1-2 and V is TRBV2, with 7 bases fitting TRBD1. The CDR3 reads CASSGQGGYTF. CDR3 sequence (DNA): TGTGCCAGCAGTGGACAGGGTGGCTACACCTTC.